The 11 T cell receptor beta chains reported below all come from one sample, sequenced in a study of T-cell reconstitution after alpha-beta-depleted transplantation in children listed by TCRdb under 2016. The library came from PCR. Sequenced using an Illumina HiSeq 2500. Molecular barcoding was employed in the preparation of TCR libraries, with unique molecular identifiers being used to normalize TCRbeta repertoire quantification. TCRdb redid the processing of the public reads, applying fastp at Q25 and MiXCR, and retained in-frame beta chains. Every CDR3 protein is listed once, alongside the most common genes and DNA of its rows. In this sample the table shows under 400,000 distinct CDR3 sequences, around 25% of which occur a single time. 9.5% to 13% of the sample rests with the top ten. The sample's treatment or condition label is to be understood as: allogeneic hematopoietic cell transplantation with graft depleted of TCRalphabeta T cells and CD19 B cells.

The specimen was PBMCs, mostly from graft donor cells, collected 180 days after TCRalphabeta/CD19-depleted stem cell transplant. These receptors were taken from a male patient aged 5 to 17 who had a stem cell transplant for acute lymphoblastic leukemia, so the T cells may come from the graft donor.

This clonotype was recorded at least ten times. This chain connects TRBV5-1 to TRBJ2-2; D may correspond to TRBD1 or TRBD2 (5 bases each). Germline CDR1 SGHRS, CDR2 YFSETQ. This CDR3 spans 17 amino acids. V dropped 4 bases and J dropped 5 bases, with 21 bases sitting between them. CDR3 coding DNA: TGCGCCAGCAGCGGAACCGGGACCCTTAGAACTACCGGGGAGCTGTTTTTT. It specifies CASSGTGTLRTTGELFF.

The chain carries TRBV6-5 and TRBJ1-3; possibly TRBD1 for D (5 bases). CDR1 and CDR2 (germline): MNHEY, SVGAGI. Trimming cost V 4 bases and J 4 bases, with 8 bases left between them. The CDR3 length is 13 residues. The CDR3 spells CASSSRGGNTIYF. For the CDR3, the DNA is TGTGCCAGCAGTTCGCGGGGCGGAAACACCATATATTTT.

J is TRBJ2-7 and V is TRBV14; tentatively, D is TRBD1 (5 bases). The CDR3 has 13 amino acids. V lost 0 bases and J lost 5, with 8 bases in between. Germline values: CDR1 SGHDN, CDR2 FVKESK. Written as DNA, the CDR3 is TGTGCCAGCAGCCAAGATGGGGCAGACGAGCAGTACTTC. Protein sequence: CASSQDGADEQYF. The full variable domain, rest sourced from reference TRBV14 and TRBJ2-7, is EAGVTQFPSHSVIEKGQTVTLRCDPISGHDNLYWYRRVMGKEIKFLLHFVKESKQDESGMPNNRFLAERTGGTYSTLKVQPAELEDSGVYFCASSQDGADEQYFGPGTRLTVT.

This sequence joins TRBV6-1 and TRBJ2-7, with TRBD2 matching 7 bases. The CDR3 has 14 amino acids. Germline loops: CDR1 MNHNS, CDR2 SASEGT. V shed 6 bases, J shed 1 base, and the junction held 6 bases outside the gene matches. The CDR3 DNA sequence: TGTGCCAGCAGCCCCGGACTAGGGTCCTACGAGCAGTACTTC. Amino acids: CASSPGLGSYEQYF.

The V call is TRBV29-1, the J call TRBJ2-2; D is perhaps TRBD1 (6 bases). Germline CDR1 is SQVTM and CDR2 is ANQGSEA. This CDR3 has 13 residues. Trimming cost V 8 bases and J 4 bases, with 14 bases left between them. Written as DNA, the CDR3 is TGCAGCACCCCGACAGGACCCACCGGGGAGCTGTTTTTT. Protein: CSTPTGPTGELFF.

The V call is TRBV6-1, the J call TRBJ1-2, with D tentatively TRBD1 (6 bases). This CDR3 contains 13 residues. The germline V and J ends were trimmed by 6 bases and 6 bases, with 14 bases remaining between them. Per the germline V gene, CDR1 is MNHNS and CDR2 is SASEGT. The CDR3 region is CASSSVRGHGYTF. CDR3 nucleotide sequence: TGTGCCAGCAGCTCCGTCAGGGGACATGGCTACACCTTC.

This clonotype was detected only a few times. The rearrangement links TRBV2 to TRBJ2-2; perhaps TRBD2 as D (5 bases). Trimming cost V 6 bases and J 2 bases, with 10 bases left between them. Per the germline V gene, CDR1 is SNHLY and CDR2 is FYNNEI. CDR3 length: 14 amino acids. For the CDR3, the DNA is TGTGCCAGCAGACGGACTGTCAACACCGGGGAGCTGTTTTTT. Translation gives CASRRTVNTGELFF. Full variable domain (rest looked up from reference TRBV2 and TRBJ2-2): EPEVTQTPSHQVTQMGQEVILRCVPISNHLYFYWYRQILGQKVEFLVSFYNNEISEKSEIFDDQFSVERPDGSNFTLKIRSTKLEDSAMYFCASRRTVNTGELFFGEGSRLTVL.

This clonotype has just a few counts. This chain uses TRBV15 with TRBJ2-1; TRBD1 is a possible D gene (6 bases). Germline values: CDR1 LNHNV, CDR2 YYDKDF (reference sequence). V dropped 5 bases and J dropped 4 bases, with 15 bases sitting between them. CDR3 size: 15 residues. The CDR3 sequence is CATSGSGHPYNEQFF. CDR3 coding DNA: TGTGCCACCAGCGGTTCGGGACACCCATACAATGAGCAGTTCTTC.

This rearrangement joins TRBV28 to TRBJ1-6; 10 bases line up with TRBD1. Germline CDR1 MDHEN, CDR2 SYDVKM. V lost 3 bases, J lost 10 bases, and 3 bases stayed unmatched. The CDR3 covers 14 residues. DNA for the CDR3: TGTGCCAGCAGTTTGGGGACAGGGGTATCACCCCTCCACTTT. Translation gives CASSLGTGVSPLHF.

In its sample, this clonotype was seen many times. The gene calls are TRBV20-1 and TRBJ2-1, with TRBD2 matching over 7 bases. Looked up from germline, CDR1 is DFQATT and CDR2 is SNEGSKA (reference sequence). The CDR3 loop spans 14 amino acids. Losses at the gene ends were 5 bases for V and 2 bases for J; bases not matched to a gene: 6. CDR3 sequence reads: CSAPGRATYNEQFF. CDR3 sequence (DNA): TGCAGTGCTCCGGGGAGGGCTACCTACAATGAGCAGTTCTTC.

The V call is TRBV7-2, the J call TRBJ2-2; D perhaps matches TRBD2 (5 bases). The CDR3 covers 17 residues. Germline V lookup: CDR1 SGHTA, CDR2 FQGNSA. V was clipped by 2 bases and J by 4 bases, with 17 bases between them. CDR3 nucleotides: TGTGCCAGCAGCTTAAAAAGCGGAGCCCCGATCACCGGGGAGCTGTTTTTT. This translates into CASSLKSGAPITGELFF.